A selection of T cell receptor beta chains follows, all from one sample in a study of T cells in Graves' hyperthyroidism and ophthalmopathy. MiXCR, applied by TCRdb to the multiplex PCR reads, yields one record per CDR3 protein. This sample has hundreds of thousands of distinct CDR3 sequences, with approximately 44% found just once. Sequencing was performed on peripheral blood or thyroid tissue (not recorded which). Receptor source: a woman in her late teens or twenties with Graves' hyperthyroidism. Each CDR3 is given with its conserved first and last residue. The D gene is left open where the match is weak. The size entry is marked missing in some rows and otherwise reads once, few, many or a size class.

clone_size	j_call	d_call	v_call	cdr3_nt	cdr3_aa
many	TRBJ1-2	-	TRBV7-2	TGTGCCAGCAGCCCCGCAGGGAAGGATGGCTACACCTTC	CASSPAGKDGYTF
-	TRBJ2-6	-	TRBV29-1	TGCAGCGTTGACGAGGTCAGGGACTCTGGGGCCAACGCCCTGACTTTC	CSVDEVRDSGANALTF
few	TRBJ1-1	-	TRBV19	TGTGCCAGTAGTAAACCGGGAGTTGAAGCTTTCTTT	CASSKPGVEAFF
-	TRBJ1-2	TRBD1	TRBV7-2	TGTGCCAGCAGCTTGGGACAGGATTTTGGCTACACCTTC	CASSLGQDFGYTF
once	TRBJ2-7	-	TRBV2	TGTGCCAGCAGTGAAGGACTGAACACCGGGGAGCAGTACTTC	CASSEGLNTGEQYF
-	TRBJ2-3	-	TRBV11-2	TGTGCCAGCAGCCGTATCCCAGGGCGGGATACGCAGTATTTT	CASSRIPGRDTQYF
few	TRBJ2-5	-	TRBV6-5	TGTGCCAGCGGGCGGGTCGACAGACAAGAGACCCAGTACTTC	CASGRVDRQETQYF
-	TRBJ2-7	-	TRBV9	TGTGCCAGCAGCGTAGAGGAGGGGGCACCCTACGAGCAGTACTTC	CASSVEEGAPYEQYF
-	TRBJ1-1	-	TRBV18	TGTGCCAGCTCACCACGTCCGGGTACTACCGCTGAAGCTTTCTTT	CASSPRPGTTAEAFF
-	TRBJ2-7	TRBD2	TRBV12-3/TRBV12-4	TGTGCCAGCAGTTACTTTGCGGGAGCCTACGAGCAGTACTTC	CASSYFAGAYEQYF
few	TRBJ2-5	-	TRBV20-1	TGCAGTGCTAGAGATCCTGACCTCAGGCAAGAGACCCAGTACTTC	CSARDPDLRQETQYF
-	TRBJ2-7	TRBD1	TRBV7-3	TGTGCCAGCAAAACCGGGACAGGGTCCTACGAGCAGTACTTC	CASKTGTGSYEQYF
many	TRBJ1-4	-	TRBV7-9	TGTGCCAGCAGCTCTAAGGCCCGGGCTAATGAAAAACTGTTTTTT	CASSSKARANEKLFF
-	TRBJ2-3	-	TRBV10-3	TGTGCCACCACGCGGGACAGCACCACAGATACGCAGTATTTT	CATTRDSTTDTQYF
few	TRBJ2-2	-	TRBV7-2	TGTGCCAGCAGCTCTGGGGCAACCTGGGGCACCGGGGAGCTGTTTTTT	CASSSGATWGTGELFF
many	TRBJ1-5	TRBD1	TRBV7-6	TGTGCCAGCAGCTTACTAGCAGGGGGTCAGCCCCAGCATTTT	CASSLLAGGQPQHF
many	TRBJ1-5	-	TRBV7-2	TGTGCCAGCAGCATCGACTCAGATCAGCCCCAGCATTTT	CASSIDSDQPQHF
few	TRBJ2-7	-	TRBV4-3	TGCGCCAGCAGCCAAGCGGCAGGGGCCTACGAGCAGTACTTC	CASSQAAGAYEQYF
-	TRBJ1-2	-	TRBV5-1	TGCGCCAGCCGGAGGCGGAATGGCTACACCTTC	CASRRRNGYTF
few	TRBJ2-5	-	TRBV20-1	TGCAGTGCTAGAGAGGGCTCGGAAAGGACCCAGTACTTC	CSAREGSERTQYF
once	TRBJ1-1	-	TRBV5-1	TGCGCCAGCGGGGAGGGACCGCTCACTGAAGCTTTCTTT	CASGEGPLTEAFF
many	TRBJ1-1	-	TRBV9	TGTGCCAGCAGCGTAGGGTACTACACTGAAGCTTTCTTT	CASSVGYYTEAFF
-	TRBJ1-1	-	TRBV7-4	TGTGCCAGCAGCTTTGGGCTCGCCAGGGAAGCTTTCTTT	CASSFGLAREAFF
-	TRBJ2-7	-	TRBV6-6	TGTGCCAGCAGTTACATCCCGGCTAGAGGGGACGAGCAGTACTTC	CASSYIPARGDEQYF
-	TRBJ1-4	-	TRBV7-9	TGTGCCAGCAGCCGGACCCTACCGAATGAAAAACTGTTTTTT	CASSRTLPNEKLFF
-	TRBJ1-2	-	TRBV9	TGTGCCAGCAGCCCCCCCGGAGGGGAGTATAACTATGGCTACACCTTC	CASSPPGGEYNYGYTF
many	TRBJ1-5	TRBD1	TRBV7-8	TGTGCCAGCAGCGTCGACCGACAGGGTAATCAGCCCCAGCATTTT	CASSVDRQGNQPQHF
once	TRBJ2-7	-	TRBV15	TGTGCCACCAGCAGAGATCGCGCGTCCTACGAGCAGTACTTC	CATSRDRASYEQYF
-	TRBJ1-2	TRBD1	TRBV4-1	TGCGCCAGCAGCCAAGAGCTTCCGGGACAGGGTTCTGGCTACACCTTC	CASSQELPGQGSGYTF
many	TRBJ1-2	-	TRBV10-3	TGTGCCATCACACCCGGGGAAGGCTACACCTTC	CAITPGEGYTF
once	TRBJ2-7	-	TRBV2	TGTGCCAGCAGTCCTAGCGCGCCCTATCAGTACTTC	CASSPSAPYQYF
few	TRBJ2-3	-	TRBV7-9	TGTGCCAGCAGCGCAGGAGCAACAGATACGCAGTATTTT	CASSAGATDTQYF
few	TRBJ1-1	-	TRBV10-3	TGTGCCATCACCCGGACCTGGGGCACTGAAGCTTTCTTT	CAITRTWGTEAFF
-	TRBJ2-1	-	TRBV24-1	TGTGCCACCGGAGGGGGTCTTGAGCAGTTCTTC	CATGGGLEQFF
-	TRBJ2-5	-	TRBV7-3	TGTGCCAGCAGCTTTAGGCGGGGGCAGGCGGGAAAGACCCAGTACTTC	CASSFRRGQAGKTQYF
-	TRBJ2-7	TRBD2	TRBV20-1	TGCAGTGCCCTTTCTCCGGGACTAGTGAACTACGAGCAGTACTTC	CSALSPGLVNYEQYF
-	TRBJ1-1	TRBD1	TRBV24-1	TGTGCCACCAGTGACACCCGGACAGGGGGGAAAGCTGAAGCTTTCTTT	CATSDTRTGGKAEAFF
few	TRBJ1-1	-	TRBV2	TGTGCCAGCAGGAGGGGGGAGGACACTGAAGCTTTCTTT	CASRRGEDTEAFF
-	TRBJ2-5	TRBD2	TRBV2	TGTGCCAGCAGTTGGGGGACTAGCGGAGAGACCCAGTACTTC	CASSWGTSGETQYF
-	TRBJ1-5	TRBD1	TRBV20-1	TGCAGTGTTCCTCCGGGACAGACGACGCCCCAGCATTTT	CSVPPGQTTPQHF
many	TRBJ2-7	TRBD2	TRBV10-3	TGTGCCATCAGTGAGCAGCGGGAGGGCGAGCAGTACTTC	CAISEQREGEQYF
-	TRBJ1-4	-	TRBV25-1	TGTGCCAGCAGTGACCTGGGAGCCGCAACTAATGAAAAACTGTTTTTT	CASSDLGAATNEKLFF
many	TRBJ1-1	-	TRBV5-8	TGTGCCAGCAGCTTGGATCGGGGCAGCACTGAAGCTTTCTTT	CASSLDRGSTEAFF
many	TRBJ2-2	-	TRBV15	TGTGCCACCAGCAGAGATCCCAGGGGAAACGGGGAGCTGTTTTTT	CATSRDPRGNGELFF
once	TRBJ1-1	-	TRBV29-1	TGTGCCTGGAGTGTAAGGAACCACACCGAAGCTTTCTTT	CAWSVRNHTEAFF
-	TRBJ1-2	TRBD1	TRBV13	TGTGCCAGCACCAGCAGGGAACAGGGGGCGAATGGCTACACCTTC	CASTSREQGANGYTF
many	TRBJ1-4	-	TRBV2	TGTGCCAGCAGTAACCTCCGGGACCGAGATGAAAAACTGTTTTTT	CASSNLRDRDEKLFF